This T cell receptor beta chain was sequenced in a study of blood T cell repertoires in COVID-19. Study-wide context: Sites across the United States, Italy and Spain contributed samples from acute and convalescent COVID-19. In each case, the material was cDNA or gDNA derived from T cells, B-cell-depleted T cells, or PBMCs.

The CDR3 contains 16 residues. CDR1 is SGHTA and CDR2 is FQGNSA in the germline V gene. J gave up 1 base and V 5 bases, and 11 bases lay outside the gene matches. TCRdb's table, derived via immunoSEQ multiplex PCR, lists solely in-frame clones and lacks some. The sample records around 150,000 clones, 65% to 90% being singletons. The TCR was taken from a man between 70 and 80 years old with acute or convalescent COVID-19. Sequences were obtained from peripheral blood. The chain couples TRBV7-2 to TRBJ2-7; 7 bases align to TRBD2. The CDR3 loop reads CASSLPRLAVSYEQYF. The CDR3 region has the DNA TGTGCCAGCAGCCTCCCCCGACTAGCAGTATCCTACGAGCAGTACTTC.